The 22 T cell receptor beta chains below were found in one sample sequenced in a study of T cell changes during pregnancy in multiple sclerosis. The protocol was immunoSEQ multiplex PCR, while the TCRdb copy is restricted to in-frame clones and leaves out a portion. Among over 60,000 clones listed, about 93% were seen once. The specimen was peripheral blood, collected in the first trimester of pregnancy. The receptor source for this set is a female donor with multiple sclerosis, enrolled in a pregnancy study.

The rearrangement uses TRBV29-1 and TRBJ1-2, with D perhaps matching TRBD1 (5 bases). Germline lookup yields CDR1 SQVTM and CDR2 ANQGSEA. This CDR3 is built from 14 residues. The ends were cut back, 3 bases at V and 6 bases at J, with 17 bases in the middle. Written as DNA, the CDR3 is TGCAGCGTTGACCGGGGGGAGGAGTCCGATGGCTACACCTTC. It specifies CSVDRGEESDGYTF.

The gene calls are TRBV9 and TRBJ2-5; the D is unclear. Trimming cost V 4 bases and J 2 bases, with 9 bases left between them. Per the germline V gene, CDR1 is SGDLS and CDR2 is YYNGEE. CDR3 size: 13 residues. The DNA for the CDR3 is TGTGCCAGCAGCAGTGGCGGACAAGAGACCCAGTACTTC. Amino acids: CASSSGGQETQYF.

This clone was recorded once. The chain links TRBV4-3 to TRBJ1-2; D remains unclear. From germline, CDR1 is LGHNA and CDR2 YSLEER. V lost 0 bases and J lost 7, with 18 bases in between. CDR3 length equals 16 residues. CDR3 sequence reads: CASSQDPAGTLAGYTF. The DNA of the CDR3 is TGCGCCAGCAGCCAAGATCCCGCAGGAACGCTTGCTGGCTACACCTTC.

This chain uses TRBV19 with TRBJ1-1; D is undetermined. In germline, CDR1 is LNHDA, CDR2 SQIVND (reference sequence). Deletions cut 5 bases from V and 4 bases from J, with 17 bases between. The CDR3 sequence is 15 residues long. CDR3 DNA sequence: TGTGCCAGTAGTCCGAGTTCTACTGCGGGCACTGAAGCTTTCTTT. This translates into CASSPSSTAGTEAFF.

This rearrangement joins TRBV19 to TRBJ2-2; 8 positions match TRBD1. The trim removed 5 bases at V and 5 bases at J, leaving 16 bases unmatched. The CDR3 spans 18 residues. The V gene's germline CDR1 is LNHDA and CDR2 SQIVND (reference sequence). For the CDR3, the DNA is TGTGCCAGTAGTCCCTGGGTCGGGACAGGTGGAGGGACCGGGGAGCTGTTTTTT. This encodes CASSPWVGTGGGTGELFF.

The chain's CDR3 is CASSLEQGSGISPLHF. In DNA, the CDR3 is TGCGCCAGCAGCTTGGAACAGGGCTCGGGAATTTCACCCCTCCACTTT. The rearrangement links TRBV5-1 to TRBJ1-6, with D perhaps matching TRBD1 (6 bases). The CDR3 length is 16 residues. Germline loops: CDR1 SGHRS, CDR2 YFSETQ. Trimming took off 0 bases at V and 9 bases at J, with 16 bases between the two ends.

The table lists this clone with a count of one. This chain links TRBV5-4 with TRBJ2-7, with 8 bases matching TRBD2. Germline CDR1 is SGHNT and CDR2 is YYREEE (reference sequence). The CDR3 has 18 residues. J was trimmed by 7 bases and V by 0 bases; bases with no gene match: 18. Written as DNA, the CDR3 is TGTGCCAGCAGCTTGGCGGGGGGGGGACGTCTAGATGATTTGGAGCAGTACTTC. It codes for CASSLAGGGRLDDLEQYF.

V gene TRBV19 combines with J gene TRBJ2-7, with D perhaps matching TRBD2 (5 bases). Germline CDR1 and CDR2: LNHDA and SQIVND (reference sequence). CDR3 length: 13 residues. The ends were cut back, 5 bases at V and 0 bases at J, with 8 bases in the middle. The CDR3 DNA follows: TGTGCCAGTAGTCTGGGGAGCTCCTACGAGCAGTACTTC. Amino acid sequence: CASSLGSSYEQYF. Full variable domain (missing parts from reference TRBV19 and TRBJ2-7): DGGITQSPKYLFRKEGQNVTLSCEQNLNHDAMYWYRQDPGQGLRLIYYSQIVNDFQKGDIAEGYSVSREKKESFPLTVTSAQKNPTAFYLCASSLGSSYEQYFGPGTRLTVT.

The CDR3 sequence is CASSPGPDSRQAGANVLTF. The CDR3 DNA is TGTGCCAGCTCACCGGGGCCTGACAGCCGCCAGGCCGGGGCCAACGTCCTGACTTTC. The V and J genes are TRBV18 and TRBJ2-6; TRBD1 is a possible D gene (5 bases). The CDR3 sequence is 19 residues long. CDR1 is KGHSH and CDR2 is LQKENI in the germline V gene. V was cut by 3 bases and J by 4 bases, with 22 bases left in between.

This sequence joins TRBV7-8 and TRBJ2-5, with TRBD1 as a possible D gene (6 bases). V was shortened by 5 bases and J by 13 bases, with 17 bases between the two germline ends. Per germline, CDR1 SGHVS and CDR2 FQNEAQ. This CDR3 is 12 amino acids long. The CDR3 DNA reads TGTGCCAGCAGCGAATGGCTGGGGGCTGGGTACTTC. It codes for CASSEWLGAGYF.

This chain uses TRBV5-4 with TRBJ2-2; 11 positions match TRBD1. With 5 bases clipped from V and 6 bases from J, the junction kept 3 bases outside the gene matches. The CDR3 covers 14 residues. Looked up from germline, CDR1 is SGHNT and CDR2 is YYREEE (reference sequence). The CDR3 nucleotides are TGTGCCAGCAGAAGGGACAGGGGGGCCGGGGAGCTGTTTTTT. Encoded protein: CASRRDRGAGELFF. Variable domain in full (rest from reference TRBV5-4 and TRBJ2-2): ETGVTQSPTHLIKTRGQQVTLRCSSQSGHNTVSWYQQALGQGPQFIFQYYREEENGRGNFPPRFSGLQFPNYSSELNVNALELDDSALYLCASRRDRGAGELFFGEGSRLTVL.

The chain recombines TRBV29-1 with TRBJ2-7; 9 bases agree with TRBD1. V shed 4 bases, J shed 6 bases, and the junction held 4 bases outside the gene matches. CDR3 length: 12 residues. Germline V gene sequence: CDR1 SQVTM, CDR2 ANQGSEA. In DNA form, the CDR3 reads TGCAGCGTTGCCGGGACAGGGAGCGAGCAGTACTTC. It translates to CSVAGTGSEQYF.

The genes are TRBV7-9 and TRBJ2-7; D may be TRBD1 (6 bases). V shed 3 bases and J shed 2 bases, with 23 bases lying between them. The CDR3 contains 18 residues. Looked up from germline, CDR1 is SEHNR and CDR2 is FQNEAQ (reference sequence). The chain's CDR3 is CASSFTRPLDSKAYEQYF. The CDR3 DNA reads as TGTGCCAGCAGCTTTACTAGGCCCTTGGACAGTAAAGCCTACGAGCAGTACTTC.

This sequence joins TRBV2 and TRBJ2-5; no definite D call. With 2 bases removed from V and 5 bases from J, the gap between germline ends came to 15 bases. CDR3 size: 15 residues. From germline, CDR1 is SNHLY and CDR2 FYNNEI. CDR3 bases: TGTGCCAGCAGTGAATGGCTCCTGTCGAGGGAGACCCAGTACTTC. This gives the protein CASSEWLLSRETQYF.

The chain employs TRBV18 and TRBJ1-5; D perhaps matches TRBD1 (6 bases). V gave up 2 bases and J gave up 3 bases, with 14 bases separating them. The CDR3 sequence is 16 residues long. CDR1 is KGHSH, CDR2 LQKENI, per germline. In DNA form, the CDR3 reads TGTGCCAGCTCACCATCCCAGGGGAGAGCCAATCAGCCCCAGCATTTT. It is translated as CASSPSQGRANQPQHF.

CDR3 bases: TGTGCCAGCAGACTGACAGGGTCCGGCACAGATACGCAGTATTTT. Protein sequence: CASRLTGSGTDTQYF. The rearrangement uses TRBV6-5 and TRBJ2-3; 7 positions agree with TRBD1. The CDR3 covers 15 residues. V trimming: 6 bases; J trimming: 1 base; junction bases outside the gene matches: 7. The germline V gene has CDR1 MNHEY and CDR2 SVGAGI.

The gene calls are TRBV18 and TRBJ2-2; D ambiguous. This CDR3 spans 15 amino acids. Trimming left V 6 bases short and J 7 bases short, with 18 bases between. The germline CDR1 and CDR2 sequences are KGHSH and LQKENI. The CDR3 here is CASSASQAYHGELFF. CDR3 nucleotides: TGTGCCAGCTCCGCCTCGCAGGCATATCACGGGGAGCTGTTTTTT.

The chain couples TRBV19 to TRBJ2-1; 8 nucleotides line up with TRBD2. The CDR3 is 14 amino acids. The V segment lost 5 bases and the J segment 5 bases; nucleotides outside the gene matches: 5. Per germline, CDR1 LNHDA and CDR2 SQIVND (reference sequence). The CDR3 protein is CASSFRREDNEQFF. The CDR3 coding sequence is TGTGCCAGTAGTTTTAGGCGGGAGGACAATGAGCAGTTCTTC.

This rearrangement joins TRBV5-4 to TRBJ1-2; D is possibly TRBD1 (5 bases). CDR3 size: 14 residues. With 4 bases removed from V and 2 bases from J, the gap between germline ends came to 12 bases. Germline CDR1 is SGHNT and CDR2 is YYREEE (reference sequence). The CDR3 DNA reads TGTGCCAGCAGCCCTCCGACAGCGAACTATGGCTACACCTTC. It yields the protein CASSPPTANYGYTF.

The chain recombines TRBV27 with TRBJ2-1; TRBD2 agrees at 7 bases. Germline V gene data show CDR1 as MNHEY and CDR2 as SMNVEV (reference sequence). The CDR3 runs to 16 residues. J lost 2 bases, V lost 0 bases, and 4 bases had no gene match. The CDR3 is CASSLSSLAAYNEQFF. CDR3 DNA sequence: TGTGCCAGCAGTTTATCATCGCTAGCGGCCTACAATGAGCAGTTCTTC.

This CDR3 is CASSLVAGPEKLFF. For the CDR3, the DNA is TGTGCCAGCAGCCTAGTGGCAGGGCCTGAAAAACTGTTTTTT. The chain couples TRBV7-9 to TRBJ1-4, with D maybe TRBD1 (5 bases). CDR3 length equals 14 residues. Trimming took off 5 bases at V and 7 bases at J, with 14 bases between the two ends. Germline V lookup: CDR1 SEHNR, CDR2 FQNEAQ (reference sequence).

This rearrangement joins TRBV4-1 to TRBJ2-1; 14 bases agree with TRBD2. The CDR3 is made up of 17 amino acids. Germline-derived CDR1 and CDR2 are MGHRA and YSYEKL. V shed 2 bases, J shed 9 bases, and the junction held 9 bases outside the gene matches. The CDR3 protein is CASSQPLRTSGGTEQFF. The CDR3 DNA reads as TGCGCCAGCAGCCAACCCCTCCGGACTAGCGGGGGGACTGAGCAGTTCTTC.